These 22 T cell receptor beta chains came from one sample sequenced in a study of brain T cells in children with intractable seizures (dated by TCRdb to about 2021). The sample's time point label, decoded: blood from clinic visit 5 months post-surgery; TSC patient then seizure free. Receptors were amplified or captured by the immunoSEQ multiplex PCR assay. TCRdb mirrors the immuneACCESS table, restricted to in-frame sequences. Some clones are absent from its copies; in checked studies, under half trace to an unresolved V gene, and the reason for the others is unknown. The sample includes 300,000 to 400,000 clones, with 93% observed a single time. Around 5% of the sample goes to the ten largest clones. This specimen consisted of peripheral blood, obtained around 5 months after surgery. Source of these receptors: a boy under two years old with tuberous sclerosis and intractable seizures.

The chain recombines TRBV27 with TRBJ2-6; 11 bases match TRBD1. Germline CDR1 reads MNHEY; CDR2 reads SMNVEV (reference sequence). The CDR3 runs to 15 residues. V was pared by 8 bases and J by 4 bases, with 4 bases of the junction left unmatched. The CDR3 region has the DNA TGTGCCAGCGGACAGGGGGCGACAGGGGCCAACGTCCTGACTTTC. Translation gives CASGQGATGANVLTF.

The CDR3 DNA sequence: TGTGCCAGCAGCGTTGGACTCAGCCCTCTTGAAGCTTTCTTT. It specifies CASSVGLSPLEAFF. The V gene is TRBV9, the J gene TRBJ1-1; unclear D gene. V shed 2 bases and J shed 7 bases, with 15 bases lying between them. Germline CDR1 and CDR2: SGDLS and YYNGEE. CDR3 size: 14 residues.

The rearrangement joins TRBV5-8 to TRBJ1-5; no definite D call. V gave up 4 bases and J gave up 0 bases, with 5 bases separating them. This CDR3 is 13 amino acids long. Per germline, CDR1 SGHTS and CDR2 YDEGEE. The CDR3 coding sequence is TGTGCCAGCAGCCCCAGTAGCAATCAGCCCCAGCATTTT. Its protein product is CASSPSSNQPQHF. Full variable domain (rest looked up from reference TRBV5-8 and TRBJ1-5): EAGVTQSPTHLIKTRGQQATLRCSPISGHTSVYWYQQALGLGLQFLLWYDEGEERNRGNFPPRFSGRQFPNYSSELNVNALELEDSALYLCASSPSSNQPQHFGDGTRLSIL.

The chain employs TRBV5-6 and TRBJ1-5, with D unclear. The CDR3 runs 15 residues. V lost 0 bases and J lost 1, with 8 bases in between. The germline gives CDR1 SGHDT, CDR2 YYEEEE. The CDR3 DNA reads TGTGCCAGCAGCTTGGGGAGCCCCAGCAATCAGCCCCAGCATTTT. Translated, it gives CASSLGSPSNQPQHF.

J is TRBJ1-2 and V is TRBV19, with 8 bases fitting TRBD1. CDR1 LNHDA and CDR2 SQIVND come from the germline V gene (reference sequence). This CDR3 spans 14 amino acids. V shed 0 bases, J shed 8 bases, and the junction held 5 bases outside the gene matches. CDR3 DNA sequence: TGTGCCAGTAGTATAGACGACAGGGGACGAGGCTACACCTTC. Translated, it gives CASSIDDRGRGYTF.

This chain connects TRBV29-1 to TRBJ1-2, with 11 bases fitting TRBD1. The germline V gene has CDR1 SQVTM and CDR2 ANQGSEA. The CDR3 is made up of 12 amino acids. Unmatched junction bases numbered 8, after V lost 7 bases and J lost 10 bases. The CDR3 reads CSAPGQGGDYTF. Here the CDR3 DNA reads TGCAGCGCACCGGGACAGGGGGGCGACTACACCTTC.

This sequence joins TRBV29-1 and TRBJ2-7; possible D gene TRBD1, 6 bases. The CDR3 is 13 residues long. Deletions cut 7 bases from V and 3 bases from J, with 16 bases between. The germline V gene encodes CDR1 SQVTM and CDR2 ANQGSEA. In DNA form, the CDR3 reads TGCAGCGCCTCTGATGACAGGCTCTACGAGCAGTACTTC. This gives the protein CSASDDRLYEQYF.

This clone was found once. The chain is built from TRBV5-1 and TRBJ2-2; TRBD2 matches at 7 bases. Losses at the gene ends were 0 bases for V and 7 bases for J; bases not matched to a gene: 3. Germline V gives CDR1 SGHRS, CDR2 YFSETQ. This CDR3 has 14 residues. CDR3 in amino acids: CASSLVLADGELFF. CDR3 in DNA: TGCGCCAGCAGCTTGGTTCTAGCGGACGGGGAGCTGTTTTTT.

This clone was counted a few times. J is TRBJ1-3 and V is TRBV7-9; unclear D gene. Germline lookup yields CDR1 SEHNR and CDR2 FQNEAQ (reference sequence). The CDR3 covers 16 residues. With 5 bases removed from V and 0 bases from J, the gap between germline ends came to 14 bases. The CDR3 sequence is CASSLDTSFSGNTIYF. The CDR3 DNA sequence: TGTGCCAGCAGCCTAGACACATCTTTCTCTGGAAACACCATATATTTT.

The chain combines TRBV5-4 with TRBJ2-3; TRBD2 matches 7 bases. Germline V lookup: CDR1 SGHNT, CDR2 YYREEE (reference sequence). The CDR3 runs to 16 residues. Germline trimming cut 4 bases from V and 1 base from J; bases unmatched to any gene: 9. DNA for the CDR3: TGTGCCAGCAGCCCGGGGGGAGAGCGGGGCACAGATACGCAGTATTTT. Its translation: CASSPGGERGTDTQYF. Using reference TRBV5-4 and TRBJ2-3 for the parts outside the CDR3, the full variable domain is ETGVTQSPTHLIKTRGQQVTLRCSSQSGHNTVSWYQQALGQGPQFIFQYYREEENGRGNFPPRFSGLQFPNYSSELNVNALELDDSALYLCASSPGGERGTDTQYFGPGTRLTVL.

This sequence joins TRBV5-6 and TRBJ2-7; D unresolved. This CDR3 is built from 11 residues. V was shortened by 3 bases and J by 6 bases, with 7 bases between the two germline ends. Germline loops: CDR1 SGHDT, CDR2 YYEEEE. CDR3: CASSSPSEQYF. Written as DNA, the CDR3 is TGTGCCAGCAGCTCCCCCAGCGAGCAGTACTTC.

The CDR3 nucleotides are TGTGCCAGCATCGGTAGCGGGGCTCAGGTAGATGAGCAGTTCTTC. It codes for CASIGSGAQVDEQFF. The chain joins TRBV11-2 to TRBJ2-1, with TRBD2 matching 8 bases. CDR3 size: 15 residues. Germline CDR1 reads SGHAT; CDR2 reads FQNNGV. The junction had 13 bases not matched to a gene; V was cut back by 7 bases and J by 8 bases.

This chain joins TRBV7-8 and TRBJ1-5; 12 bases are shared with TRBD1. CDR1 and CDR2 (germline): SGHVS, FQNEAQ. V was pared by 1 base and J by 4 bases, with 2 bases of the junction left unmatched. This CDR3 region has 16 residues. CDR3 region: CASSLGDRGLNQPQHF. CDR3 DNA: TGTGCCAGCAGCTTAGGGGACAGGGGGCTAAATCAGCCCCAGCATTTT.

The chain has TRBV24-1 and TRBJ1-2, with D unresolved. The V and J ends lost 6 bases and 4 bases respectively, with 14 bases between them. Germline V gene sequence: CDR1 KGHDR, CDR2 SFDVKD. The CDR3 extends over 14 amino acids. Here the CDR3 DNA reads TGTGCCACCAGTAAAGGAGAGGGTTTCTATGGCTACACCTTC. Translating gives CATSKGEGFYGYTF.

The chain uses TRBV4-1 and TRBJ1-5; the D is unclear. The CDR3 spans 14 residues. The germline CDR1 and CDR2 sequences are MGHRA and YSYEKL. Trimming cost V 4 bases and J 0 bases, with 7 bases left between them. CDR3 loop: CASSPGPSNQPQHF. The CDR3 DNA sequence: TGCGCCAGCAGCCCTGGTCCTAGCAATCAGCCCCAGCATTTT.

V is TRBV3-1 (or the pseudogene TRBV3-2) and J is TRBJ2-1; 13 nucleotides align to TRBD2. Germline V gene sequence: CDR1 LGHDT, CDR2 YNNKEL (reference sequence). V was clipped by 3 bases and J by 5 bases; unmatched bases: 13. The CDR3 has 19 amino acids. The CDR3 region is CASSHRTGTSGNENNEQFF. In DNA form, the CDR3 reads TGTGCCAGCAGCCACAGGACAGGGACTAGCGGGAACGAAAACAATGAGCAGTTCTTC.

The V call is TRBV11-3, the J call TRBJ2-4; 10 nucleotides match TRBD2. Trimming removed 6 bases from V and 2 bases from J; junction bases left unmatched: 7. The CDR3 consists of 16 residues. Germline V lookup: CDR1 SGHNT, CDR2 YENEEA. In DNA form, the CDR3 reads TGTGCCAGCAGTCTAAGCGGGAGGGCCCCCAAAAACATTCAGTACTTC. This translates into CASSLSGRAPKNIQYF. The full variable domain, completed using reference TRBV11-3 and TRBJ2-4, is EAGVVQSPRYKIIEKKQPVAFWCNPISGHNTLYWYLQNLGQGPELLIRYENEEAVDDSQLPKDRFSAERLKGVDSTLKIQPAELGDSAVYLCASSLSGRAPKNIQYFGAGTRLSVL.

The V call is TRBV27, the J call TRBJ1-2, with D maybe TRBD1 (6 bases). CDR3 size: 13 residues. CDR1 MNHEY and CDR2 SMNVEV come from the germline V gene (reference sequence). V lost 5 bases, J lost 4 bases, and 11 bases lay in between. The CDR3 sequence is CASSQQGFYGYTF. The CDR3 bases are TGTGCCAGCAGTCAACAGGGTTTCTATGGCTACACCTTC.

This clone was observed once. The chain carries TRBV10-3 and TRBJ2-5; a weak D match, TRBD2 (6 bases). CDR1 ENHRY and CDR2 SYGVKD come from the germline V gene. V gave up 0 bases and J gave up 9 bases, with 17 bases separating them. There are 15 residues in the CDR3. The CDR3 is CAISESSGGKWAQYF. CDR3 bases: TGTGCCATCAGTGAGTCGTCTGGAGGGAAGTGGGCCCAGTACTTC.

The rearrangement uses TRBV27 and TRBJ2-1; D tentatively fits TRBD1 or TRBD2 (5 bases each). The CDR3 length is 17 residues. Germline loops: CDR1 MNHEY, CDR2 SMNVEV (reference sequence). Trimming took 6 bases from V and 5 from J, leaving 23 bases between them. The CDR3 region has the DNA TGTGCCAGCAGAGGGACCTCTGTTCAAGGCTCAAACAATGAGCAGTTCTTC. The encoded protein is CASRGTSVQGSNNEQFF.

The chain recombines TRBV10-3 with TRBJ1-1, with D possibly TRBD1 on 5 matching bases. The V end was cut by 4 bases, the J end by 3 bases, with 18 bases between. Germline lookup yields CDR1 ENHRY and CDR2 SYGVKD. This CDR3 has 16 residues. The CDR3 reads CAISGESSRGDTEAFF. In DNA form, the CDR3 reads TGTGCCATCAGTGGCGAAAGTTCTCGGGGGGACACTGAAGCTTTCTTT.

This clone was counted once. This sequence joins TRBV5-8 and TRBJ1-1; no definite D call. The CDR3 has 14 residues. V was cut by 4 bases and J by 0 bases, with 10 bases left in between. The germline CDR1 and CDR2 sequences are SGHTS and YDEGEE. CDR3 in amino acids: CASSSWELNTEAFF. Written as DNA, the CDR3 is TGTGCCAGCAGCAGTTGGGAGTTGAACACTGAAGCTTTCTTT. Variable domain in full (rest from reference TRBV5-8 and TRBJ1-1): EAGVTQSPTHLIKTRGQQATLRCSPISGHTSVYWYQQALGLGLQFLLWYDEGEERNRGNFPPRFSGRQFPNYSSELNVNALELEDSALYLCASSSWELNTEAFFGQGTRLTVV.